The 25 T cell receptor beta chains presented below share a single source sample, sequenced in a study of a mutant IDH1 vaccine in newly diagnosed glioma. Time point here: week 5, during vaccination. Every vaccine dose comprised 300 ug of mutant IDH1 20-mer peptide plus topical imiquimod. Using immunoSEQ multiplex PCR, the repertoire was profiled, and TCRdb retains in-frame clones only, with some absent. The sample shows about 58,000 clones, around 80% of them seen only once. These receptors lack a known antigen. The sample in question was PBMCs, obtained from a glioma patient whose treatment included an IDH1 peptide vaccine. These receptors all come from a woman aged 45 to 65 with glioma.

The CDR3 loop is CASSVGKLAGGSTGELFF. As DNA, the CDR3 is TGTGCCAGCAGCGTAGGAAAACTAGCGGGGGGGAGCACCGGGGAGCTGTTTTTT. The V gene is TRBV9, the J gene TRBJ2-2; 13 nucleotides agree with TRBD2. CDR3 length: 18 amino acids. Germline assignment: CDR1 SGDLS and CDR2 YYNGEE. The trim removed 0 bases at V and 4 bases at J, leaving 6 bases unmatched.

The V and J genes are TRBV19 and TRBJ2-3; a possible D gene is TRBD1 (6 bases). The V and J ends lost 3 bases and 9 bases respectively, with 22 bases between them. This CDR3 has 16 amino acids. Germline V CDR1 and CDR2: LNHDA, SQIVND (reference sequence). DNA for the CDR3: TGTGCCAGTAGTATCCAGAGGTCGGACAGCGGTGGAACGCAGTATTTT. Encoded protein: CASSIQRSDSGGTQYF. Complete variable domain (other parts from reference TRBV19 and TRBJ2-3): DGGITQSPKYLFRKEGQNVTLSCEQNLNHDAMYWYRQDPGQGLRLIYYSQIVNDFQKGDIAEGYSVSREKKESFPLTVTSAQKNPTAFYLCASSIQRSDSGGTQYFGPGTRLTVL.

The J gene is TRBJ1-4, the V gene TRBV2; 10 bases align to TRBD1. Germline loops: CDR1 SNHLY, CDR2 FYNNEI. The CDR3 is 15 residues long. J gave up 6 bases and V 1 base, and 2 bases lay outside the gene matches. In DNA form, the CDR3 reads TGTGCCAGCAGTGAAGGGACAGGGGGAGATGAAAAACTGTTTTTT. This translates into CASSEGTGGDEKLFF. The complete variable domain, with remaining parts taken from reference TRBV2 and TRBJ1-4, reads EPEVTQTPSHQVTQMGQEVILRCVPISNHLYFYWYRQILGQKVEFLVSFYNNEISEKSEIFDDQFSVERPDGSNFTLKIRSTKLEDSAMYFCASSEGTGGDEKLFFGSGTQLSVL.

The V gene is TRBV6-5, the J gene TRBJ1-2; D gene uncertain. Trimming shortened V by 5 bases and J by 2 bases, and 9 bases separated the two germline ends. The CDR3 has 13 residues. CDR1 and CDR2 from the germline V gene are MNHEY and SVGAGI. The CDR3 reads CASSLTVNYGYTF. The CDR3 DNA follows: TGTGCCAGCAGTCTTACAGTAAACTATGGCTACACCTTC.

The genes are TRBV18 and TRBJ2-1, with 9 bases fitting TRBD2. The CDR3 is made up of 13 amino acids. After removal of 3 bases from V and 8 bases from J, the junction contained 2 bases not matched to a gene. From germline, CDR1 is KGHSH and CDR2 LQKENI. DNA of the CDR3: TGTGCCAGCTCACCGCGGGGGGGCCATGAGCAGTTCTTC. Its translation: CASSPRGGHEQFF.

V is TRBV5-1 and J is TRBJ2-5; D possibly uses TRBD1 or TRBD2 (5 bases each). From germline, CDR1 is SGHRS and CDR2 YFSETQ. Trimming removed 3 bases from V and 2 bases from J, with 11 bases in between. The CDR3 has 14 amino acids. For the CDR3, the DNA is TGCGCCAGCAGCTCGGGGACGGGGCAAGAGACCCAGTACTTC. It specifies CASSSGTGQETQYF.

The CDR3 DNA reads TGTGCCAGCAGCCAACAGGAGAACACTGAAGCTTTCTTT. As protein: CASSQQENTEAFF. The V call is TRBV16, the J call TRBJ1-1; no firm D call. This CDR3 comprises 13 residues. V was clipped by 2 bases and J by 1 base, with 5 bases between them. CDR1 KGHSY and CDR2 FQNENV come from the germline V gene.

The chain combines TRBV9 with TRBJ2-3; unclear D gene. Between the trimmed V and J ends, which lost 1 base and 4 bases, there was a span of 13 bases. Germline loops: CDR1 SGDLS, CDR2 YYNGEE. The CDR3 is made up of 15 amino acids. CDR3 in DNA: TGTGCCAGCAGCGTATCAGGCAGACCAGCAGATACGCAGTATTTT. Encoded protein: CASSVSGRPADTQYF. The entire variable domain, with the rest obtained from reference TRBV9 and TRBJ2-3, is as follows: DSGVTQTPKHLITATGQRVTLRCSPRSGDLSVYWYQQSLDQGLQFLIQYYNGEERAKGNILERFSAQQFPDLHSELNLSSLELGDSALYFCASSVSGRPADTQYFGPGTRLTVL.

The chain couples TRBV5-1 to TRBJ1-2, with 7 positions matching TRBD1. From germline, CDR1 is SGHRS and CDR2 YFSETQ. CDR3 length: 16 residues. V gave up 6 bases and J gave up 0 bases; unmatched junction bases: 11. The CDR3 sequence is CASILLPGQSNYGYTF. The CDR3 coding sequence is TGCGCCAGCATCCTCCTTCCGGGACAGTCTAACTATGGCTACACCTTC.

J is TRBJ1-1 and V is TRBV18; TRBD1 might be the D (6 bases). The V gene's germline CDR1 is KGHSH and CDR2 LQKENI. The CDR3 sequence is 16 residues long. V shed 6 bases and J shed 1 base, with 18 bases lying between them. The CDR3 sequence is CASSHSTGQPNTEAFF. CDR3 coding DNA: TGTGCCAGCTCGCATAGCACAGGACAGCCGAACACTGAAGCTTTCTTT. The full variable domain, its missing parts supplied by reference TRBV18 and TRBJ1-1, is NAGVMQNPRHLVRRRGQEARLRCSPMKGHSHVYWYRQLPEEGLKFMVYLQKENIIDESGMPKERFSAEFPKEGPSILRIQQVVRGDSAAYFCASSHSTGQPNTEAFFGQGTRLTVV.

A note on this clone: The junction departs from germline at one end; a sequencing error may be responsible. The chain links TRBV12-5 to TRBJ1-1, with 9 positions matching TRBD1. There are 12 residues in the CDR3. The germline V gene has CDR1 LGHNT and CDR2 FRNRAP. This chain's CDR3 is CASGLDRGKAFF. The DNA of the CDR3 is TGTGCTAGTGGATTGGACAGGGGAAAAGCTTTCTTT.

The J gene is TRBJ2-1, the V gene TRBV5-1; either TRBD1 or TRBD2 may fit D (7 bases each). The V end lost 4 bases, the J end lost 6 bases, and 17 bases lay between the germline ends. Germline lookup yields CDR1 SGHRS and CDR2 YFSETQ. This CDR3 region has 15 residues. CDR3 DNA: TGCGCCAGCAGCCCTGAGACAGGGAGGGGCAATGAGCAGTTCTTC. It encodes CASSPETGRGNEQFF. Full variable domain (outside the CDR3, taken from reference TRBV5-1 and TRBJ2-1): KAGVTQTPRYLIKTRGQQVTLSCSPISGHRSVSWYQQTPGQGLQFLFEYFSETQRNKGNFPGRFSGRQFSNSRSEMNVSTLELGDSALYLCASSPETGRGNEQFFGPGTRLTVL.

The V and J genes are TRBV7-2 and TRBJ2-6, with 8 bases lining up with TRBD2. Looked up from germline, CDR1 is SGHTA and CDR2 is FQGNSA. The CDR3 loop spans 16 amino acids. V was pared by 6 bases and J by 2 bases, with 6 bases of the junction left unmatched. The DNA of the CDR3 is TGTGCCAGCAGATTGGGCGGGGGGACTGGGGCCAACGTCCTGACTTTC. Its protein is CASRLGGGTGANVLTF. The variable domain in full, completed from reference TRBV7-2 and TRBJ2-6, reads GAGVSQSPSNKVTEKGKDVELRCDPISGHTALYWYRQSLGQGLEFLIYFQGNSAPDKSGLPSDRFSAERTGGSVSTLTIQRTQQEDSAVYLCASRLGGGTGANVLTFGAGSRLTVL.

The rearrangement uses TRBV5-4 and TRBJ2-2; D remains unclear. From germline, CDR1 is SGHNT and CDR2 YYREEE (reference sequence). With 3 bases removed from V and 6 bases from J, the gap between germline ends came to 9 bases. CDR3 length: 13 residues. The CDR3 DNA reads as TGTGCCAGCAGCTCGGCTGGATCCGGGGAGCTGTTTTTT. Its translation is CASSSAGSGELFF.

This chain links TRBV5-1 with TRBJ1-5, with D unclear. V was cut by 0 bases and J by 5 bases, with 12 bases left in between. The CDR3 spans 15 residues. CDR1 and CDR2 from the germline V gene are SGHRS and YFSETQ. The CDR3 reads CASSLGTGPHQPQHF. The CDR3 nucleotides read TGCGCCAGCAGCTTGGGTACGGGCCCTCATCAGCCCCAGCATTTT. Full variable domain (outside the CDR3, taken from reference TRBV5-1 and TRBJ1-5): KAGVTQTPRYLIKTRGQQVTLSCSPISGHRSVSWYQQTPGQGLQFLFEYFSETQRNKGNFPGRFSGRQFSNSRSEMNVSTLELGDSALYLCASSLGTGPHQPQHFGDGTRLSIL.

The chain is built from TRBV6-5 and TRBJ2-5; D is perhaps TRBD1 (7 bases). The CDR3 has 13 residues. Trimming stripped 7 bases from V and 6 bases from J, with 15 bases between. The germline V gene has CDR1 MNHEY and CDR2 SVGAGI. CDR3 in DNA: TGTGCCAGCACCCCAGGGGGGCGGAAGACCCAGTACTTC. This sequence encodes CASTPGGRKTQYF.

This rearrangement joins TRBV29-1 to TRBJ2-7; 9 bases map to TRBD1. Per the germline V gene, CDR1 is SQVTM and CDR2 is ANQGSEA. V gave up 3 bases and J gave up 6 bases; unmatched junction bases: 9. This CDR3 is 14 amino acids long. The CDR3 spells CSVEPGQGTGEQYF. CDR3 sequence (DNA): TGCAGCGTTGAGCCGGGACAGGGAACCGGCGAGCAGTACTTC.

The chain employs TRBV2 and TRBJ2-1; TRBD2 aligns across 9 bases. Trimming at V came to 9 bases and at J to 15 bases, leaving 15 bases not matched to a gene. The germline V gene encodes CDR1 SNHLY and CDR2 FYNNEI. This CDR3 comprises 13 residues. CDR3 coding DNA: TGTGCCAGAGGTAGGCTAGCGGGGACCGAACTGTTCTTC. This sequence encodes CARGRLAGTELFF.

The chain uses TRBV4-1 and TRBJ2-1; D possibly corresponds to TRBD1 (6 bases). From germline, CDR1 is MGHRA and CDR2 YSYEKL. The CDR3 contains 17 residues. The ends were cut back, 0 bases at V and 3 bases at J, with 15 bases in the middle. CDR3 nucleotide sequence: TGCGCCAGCAGCCAAGAGGGGGCCGGGAATCGCTACAATGAGCAGTTCTTC. This encodes CASSQEGAGNRYNEQFF.

The chain employs TRBV5-4 and TRBJ2-7, with unresolved D. In germline, CDR1 is SGHNT, CDR2 YYREEE (reference sequence). V was trimmed by 4 bases and J by 0 bases, leaving 14 bases between them. CDR3 length: 15 amino acids. The CDR3, as DNA: TGTGCCAGCAGCCTTGCCGGGCCGAGCTCCTACGAGCAGTACTTC. Protein: CASSLAGPSSYEQYF.

There are a few counts of this clone. The genes are TRBV19 and TRBJ1-1; 7 positions match TRBD1. CDR1 LNHDA and CDR2 SQIVND come from the germline V gene (reference sequence). The CDR3 is 14 amino acids. After removal of 5 bases from V and 1 base from J, the junction contained 4 bases not matched to a gene. CDR3 region: CASSPQGRNTEAFF. DNA for the CDR3: TGTGCCAGTAGTCCACAGGGGAGGAACACTGAAGCTTTCTTT.

The rearrangement joins TRBV9 to TRBJ2-2; no clear D. CDR1 is SGDLS and CDR2 is YYNGEE in the germline V gene. V shed 0 bases and J shed 3 bases, with 9 bases lying between them. There are 15 residues in the CDR3. CDR3 DNA: TGTGCCAGCAGCGTAGACGGAAGATACACCGGGGAGCTGTTTTTT. Translation: CASSVDGRYTGELFF.

The genes are TRBV5-1 and TRBJ1-2; 9 nucleotides align to TRBD1. The germline CDR1 and CDR2 sequences are SGHRS and YFSETQ. Trimming cost V 4 bases and J 5 bases; bases outside gene matches: 3. This CDR3 has 13 residues. For the CDR3, the DNA is TGCGCCAGCAGCATGACAGGGGGGTATGGCTACACCTTC. It specifies CASSMTGGYGYTF. Variable domain in full (rest from reference TRBV5-1 and TRBJ1-2): KAGVTQTPRYLIKTRGQQVTLSCSPISGHRSVSWYQQTPGQGLQFLFEYFSETQRNKGNFPGRFSGRQFSNSRSEMNVSTLELGDSALYLCASSMTGGYGYTFGSGTRLTVV.

The gene calls are TRBV30 and TRBJ1-1; D is unclear. The V and J ends lost 1 base and 7 bases respectively, with 16 bases between them. The germline V gene encodes CDR1 GTSNPN and CDR2 SVGIG (reference sequence). The CDR3 is made up of 14 amino acids. CDR3 DNA sequence: TGTGCCTGGAGTGACGGCGTACAGCCGCATGAAGCTTTCTTT. It is translated as CAWSDGVQPHEAFF.

This clone turned up a few times. The chain employs TRBV6-1 and TRBJ1-3; TRBD1 is a possible D gene (6 bases). Trimming shortened V by 0 bases and J by 4 bases, and 10 bases separated the two germline ends. The CDR3 sequence is 15 residues long. From germline, CDR1 is MNHNS and CDR2 SASEGT. The CDR3 coding sequence is TGTGCCAGCAGTGAAGCTGACGGGACAGGAAACACCATATATTTT. Translation gives CASSEADGTGNTIYF.